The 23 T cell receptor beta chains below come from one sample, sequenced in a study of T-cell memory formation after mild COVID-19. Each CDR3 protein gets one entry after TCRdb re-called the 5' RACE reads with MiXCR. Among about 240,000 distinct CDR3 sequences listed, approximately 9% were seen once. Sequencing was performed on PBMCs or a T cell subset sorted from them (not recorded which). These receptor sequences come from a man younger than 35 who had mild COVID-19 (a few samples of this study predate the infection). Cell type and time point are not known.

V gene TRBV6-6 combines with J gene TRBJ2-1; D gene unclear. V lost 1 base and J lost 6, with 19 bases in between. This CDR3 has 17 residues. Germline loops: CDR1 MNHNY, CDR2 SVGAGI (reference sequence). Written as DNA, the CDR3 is TGTGCCAGCAGTTACTTTTTGGCTAGTCTTGGTCGCAATGAGCAGTTCTTC. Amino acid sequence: CASSYFLASLGRNEQFF.

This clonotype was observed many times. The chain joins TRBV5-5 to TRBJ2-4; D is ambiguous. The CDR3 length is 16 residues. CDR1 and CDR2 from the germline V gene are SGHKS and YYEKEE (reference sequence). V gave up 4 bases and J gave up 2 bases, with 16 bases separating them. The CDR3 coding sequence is TGTGCCAGCAGCCCGGATGATGGGGTCCCCAAAAACATTCAGTACTTC. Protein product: CASSPDDGVPKNIQYF.

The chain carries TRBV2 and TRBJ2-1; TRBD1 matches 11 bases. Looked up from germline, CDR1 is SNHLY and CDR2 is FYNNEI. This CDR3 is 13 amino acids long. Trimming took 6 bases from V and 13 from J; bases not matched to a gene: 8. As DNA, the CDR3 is TGTGCCAGCAGACCTCCGGGACAGGGGGTTCAGTTCTTC. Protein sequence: CASRPPGQGVQFF. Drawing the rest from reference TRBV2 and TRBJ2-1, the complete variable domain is EPEVTQTPSHQVTQMGQEVILRCVPISNHLYFYWYRQILGQKVEFLVSFYNNEISEKSEIFDDQFSVERPDGSNFTLKIRSTKLEDSAMYFCASRPPGQGVQFFGPGTRLTVL.

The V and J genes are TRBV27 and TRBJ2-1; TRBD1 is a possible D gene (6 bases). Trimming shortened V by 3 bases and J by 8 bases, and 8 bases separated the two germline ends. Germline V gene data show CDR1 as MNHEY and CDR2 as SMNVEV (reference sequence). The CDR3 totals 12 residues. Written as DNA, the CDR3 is TGTGCCAGCAGTTTGGGGGCGGATGAGCAGTTCTTC. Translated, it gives CASSLGADEQFF.

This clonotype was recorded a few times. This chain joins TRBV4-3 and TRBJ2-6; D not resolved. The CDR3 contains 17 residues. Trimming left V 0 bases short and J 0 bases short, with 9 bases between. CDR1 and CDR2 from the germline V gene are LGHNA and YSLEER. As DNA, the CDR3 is TGCGCCAGCAGCCAAGATGGTCCCAGCTCTGGGGCCAACGTCCTGACTTTC. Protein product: CASSQDGPSSGANVLTF.

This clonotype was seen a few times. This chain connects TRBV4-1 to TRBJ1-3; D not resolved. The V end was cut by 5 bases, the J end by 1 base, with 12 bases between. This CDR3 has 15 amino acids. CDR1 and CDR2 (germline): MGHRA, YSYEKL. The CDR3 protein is CASSNPSISGNTIYF. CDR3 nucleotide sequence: TGCGCCAGCAGCAACCCATCGATTTCTGGAAACACCATATATTTT.

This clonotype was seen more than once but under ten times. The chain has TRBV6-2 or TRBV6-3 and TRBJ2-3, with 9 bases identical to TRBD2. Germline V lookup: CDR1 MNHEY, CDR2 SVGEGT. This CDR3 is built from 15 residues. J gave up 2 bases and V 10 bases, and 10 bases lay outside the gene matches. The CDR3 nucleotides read TGTGCCACCATCAGGGCTAGCGGGGACACAGATACGCAGTATTTT. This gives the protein CATIRASGDTDTQYF.

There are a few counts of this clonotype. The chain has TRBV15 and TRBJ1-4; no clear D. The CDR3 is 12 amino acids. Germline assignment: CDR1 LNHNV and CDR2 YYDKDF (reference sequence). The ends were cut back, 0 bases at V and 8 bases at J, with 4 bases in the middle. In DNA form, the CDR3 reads TGTGCCACCAGCAGAGATTGGGAAAAACTGTTTTTT. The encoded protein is CATSRDWEKLFF.

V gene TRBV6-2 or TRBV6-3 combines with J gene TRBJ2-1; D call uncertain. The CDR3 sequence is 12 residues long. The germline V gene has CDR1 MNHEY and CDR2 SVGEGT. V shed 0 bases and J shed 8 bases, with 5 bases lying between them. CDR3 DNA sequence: TGTGCCAGCAGTTACTCGATTGATGAGCAGTTCTTC. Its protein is CASSYSIDEQFF.

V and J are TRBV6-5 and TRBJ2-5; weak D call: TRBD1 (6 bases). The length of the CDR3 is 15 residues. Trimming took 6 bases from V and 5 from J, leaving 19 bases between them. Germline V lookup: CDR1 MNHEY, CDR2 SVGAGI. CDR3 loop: CASSDDTGSWETQYF. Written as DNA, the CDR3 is TGTGCCAGCAGCGACGACACAGGGTCATGGGAGACCCAGTACTTC.

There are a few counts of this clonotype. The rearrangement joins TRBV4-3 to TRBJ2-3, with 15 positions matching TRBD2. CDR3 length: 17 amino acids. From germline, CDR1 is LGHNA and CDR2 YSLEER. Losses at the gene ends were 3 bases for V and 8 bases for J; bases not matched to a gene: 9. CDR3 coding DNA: TGCGCCAGCAGCCACCCCGGGACTAGCGGGGGGACCTTTACGCAGTATTTT. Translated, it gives CASSHPGTSGGTFTQYF.

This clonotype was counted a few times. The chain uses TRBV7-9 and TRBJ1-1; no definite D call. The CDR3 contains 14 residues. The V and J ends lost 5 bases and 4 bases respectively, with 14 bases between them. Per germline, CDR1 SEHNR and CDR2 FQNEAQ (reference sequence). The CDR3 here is CASSTSLFSTEAFF. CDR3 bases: TGTGCCAGCAGCACCAGTCTTTTTTCCACTGAAGCTTTCTTT. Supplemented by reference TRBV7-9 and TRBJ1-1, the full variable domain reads DTGVSQNPRHKITKRGQNVTFRCDPISEHNRLYWYRQTLGQGPEFLTYFQNEAQLEKSRLLSDRFSAERPKGSFSTLEIQRTEQGDSAMYLCASSTSLFSTEAFFGQGTRLTVV.

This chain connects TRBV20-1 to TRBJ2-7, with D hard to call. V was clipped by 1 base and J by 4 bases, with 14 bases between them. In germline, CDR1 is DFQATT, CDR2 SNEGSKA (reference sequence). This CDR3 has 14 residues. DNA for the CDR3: TGCAGTGCTAGAGGTTCCGGGCGCCCATACGAGCAGTACTTC. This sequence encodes CSARGSGRPYEQYF.

The CDR3: CASSLGQKLNYGYTF. The CDR3 nucleotides are TGTGCCAGCAGCTTAGGGCAGAAACTAAACTATGGCTACACCTTC. This chain joins TRBV7-2 and TRBJ1-2; the D is unclear. Germline V gives CDR1 SGHTA, CDR2 FQGNSA. Trimming cost V 1 base and J 2 bases, with 11 bases left between them. CDR3 length: 15 amino acids.

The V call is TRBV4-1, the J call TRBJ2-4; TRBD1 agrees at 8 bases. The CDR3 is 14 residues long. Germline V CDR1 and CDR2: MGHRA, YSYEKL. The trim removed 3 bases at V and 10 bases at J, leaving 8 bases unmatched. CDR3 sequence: CASSQGDRFAIQYF. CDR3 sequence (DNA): TGCGCCAGCAGCCAGGGGGACAGGTTTGCGATTCAGTACTTC.

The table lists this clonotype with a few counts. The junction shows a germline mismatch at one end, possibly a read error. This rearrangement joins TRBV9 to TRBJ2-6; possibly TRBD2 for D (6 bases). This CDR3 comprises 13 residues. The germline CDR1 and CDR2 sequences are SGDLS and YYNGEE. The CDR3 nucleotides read TGTGCCAGCAGCCCACGGGTTACCGGGACTTTGCGTTTC. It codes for CASSPRVTGTLRF.

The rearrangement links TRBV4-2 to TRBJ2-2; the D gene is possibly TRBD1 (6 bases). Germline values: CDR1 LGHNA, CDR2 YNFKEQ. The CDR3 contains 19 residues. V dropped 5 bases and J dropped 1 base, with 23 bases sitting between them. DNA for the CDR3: TGTGCCAGCAGCTTAAAAACCGGTATGGGGGCAGTGAACACCGGGGAGCTGTTTTTT. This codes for CASSLKTGMGAVNTGELFF.

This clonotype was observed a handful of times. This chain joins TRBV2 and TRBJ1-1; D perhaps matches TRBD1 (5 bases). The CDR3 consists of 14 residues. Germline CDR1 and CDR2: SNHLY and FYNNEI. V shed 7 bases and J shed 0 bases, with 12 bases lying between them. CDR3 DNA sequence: TGTGCCAGCAAGAAGGGGAGGATGAACACTGAAGCTTTCTTT. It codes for CASKKGRMNTEAFF.

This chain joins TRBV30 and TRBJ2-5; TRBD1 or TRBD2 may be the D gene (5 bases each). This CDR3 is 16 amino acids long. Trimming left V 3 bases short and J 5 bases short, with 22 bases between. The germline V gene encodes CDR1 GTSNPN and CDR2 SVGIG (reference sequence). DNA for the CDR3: TGTGCCTGGAGGAGTCTCGGGGCCATCGTATACGAGACCCAGTACTTC. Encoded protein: CAWRSLGAIVYETQYF.

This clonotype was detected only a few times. The CDR3 protein is CSVKVGGHYEQYV. The CDR3 DNA follows: TGCAGTGTCAAGGTAGGGGGGCACTACGAGCAGTACGTC. The rearrangement uses TRBV20-1 and TRBJ2-7, with D perhaps assigned TRBD1 or TRBD2 (6 bases each). There are 13 residues in the CDR3. Trimming left V 7 bases short and J 3 bases short, with 16 bases between. Germline V gene lookup returns CDR1 DFQATT and CDR2 SNEGSKA (reference sequence).

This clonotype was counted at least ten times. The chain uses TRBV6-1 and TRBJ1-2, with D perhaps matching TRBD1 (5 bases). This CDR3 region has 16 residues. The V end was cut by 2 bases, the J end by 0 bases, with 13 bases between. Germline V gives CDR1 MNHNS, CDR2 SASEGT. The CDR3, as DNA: TGTGCCAGCAGTGAATGGAGGGGCATCTCTAACTATGGCTACACCTTC. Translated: CASSEWRGISNYGYTF.

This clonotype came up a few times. The CDR3 reads CASSWAGTRDEQYF. The CDR3 coding sequence is TGTGCCAGTAGTTGGGCAGGGACTAGGGACGAGCAGTACTTC. The chain recombines TRBV19 with TRBJ2-7; 8 bases are shared with TRBD2. Germline values: CDR1 LNHDA, CDR2 SQIVND (reference sequence). The CDR3 is 14 amino acids. Losses at the gene ends were 5 bases for V and 5 bases for J; bases not matched to a gene: 8.

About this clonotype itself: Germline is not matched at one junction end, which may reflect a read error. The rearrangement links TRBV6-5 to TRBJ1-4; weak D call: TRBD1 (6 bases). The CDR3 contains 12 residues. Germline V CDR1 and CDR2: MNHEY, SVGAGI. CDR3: CARQPPPPPGVF. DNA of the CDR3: TGTGCGCGACAGCCACCGCCTCCCCCAGGGGTTTTT.